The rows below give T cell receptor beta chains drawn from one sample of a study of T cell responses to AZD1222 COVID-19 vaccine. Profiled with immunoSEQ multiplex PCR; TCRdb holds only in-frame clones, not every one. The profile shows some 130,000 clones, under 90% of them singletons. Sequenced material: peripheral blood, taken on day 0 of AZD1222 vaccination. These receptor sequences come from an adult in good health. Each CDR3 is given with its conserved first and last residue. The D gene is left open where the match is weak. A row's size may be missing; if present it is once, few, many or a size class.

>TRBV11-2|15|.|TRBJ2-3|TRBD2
TGTGCCAGCAGCTCTCTCGGGGGGGGGACAGATACGCAGTATTTT
CASSSLGGGTDTQYF
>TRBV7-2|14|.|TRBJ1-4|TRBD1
TGTGCCAGCACCTCGGGACAGGTTAATGAAAAACTGTTTTTT
CASTSGQVNEKLFF
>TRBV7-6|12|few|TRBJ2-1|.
TGTGCCAGCAGCGGGGGAAGGGTTGAGCAGTTCTTC
CASSGGRVEQFF
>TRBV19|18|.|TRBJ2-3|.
TGTGCCAGTAGTATTTATGCCCGGGGACATAAAAAGACAGATACGCAGTATTTT
CASSIYARGHKKTDTQYF
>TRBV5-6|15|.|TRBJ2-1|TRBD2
TGTGCCAGCAGCTTCACTAGCGGGGGGCCCGTGGAGCAGTTCTTC
CASSFTSGGPVEQFF
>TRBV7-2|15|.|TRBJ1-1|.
TGTGCCAGCAGCTTAATGGTAGGACTGAACACTGAAGCTTTCTTT
CASSLMVGLNTEAFF
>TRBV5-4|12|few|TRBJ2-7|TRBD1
TGTGCCAGCAGCCGGGACAGCTACGAGCAGTACTTC
CASSRDSYEQYF
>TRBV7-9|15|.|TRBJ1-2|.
TGTGCCAGCAGCTTACAGGGCGCTACCCTGCATGGCTACACCTTC
CASSLQGATLHGYTF
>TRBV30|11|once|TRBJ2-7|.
TGTGCCTGGAGTGTACGATACGAGCAGTACTTC
CAWSVRYEQYF
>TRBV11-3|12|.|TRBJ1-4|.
TGTGCCAGCAGCTTAGGGAGTGAAAAACTGTTTTTT
CASSLGSEKLFF
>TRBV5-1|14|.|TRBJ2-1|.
TGCGCCAGCAGCTTGGTGGGTCAATCTAATGAGCAGTTCTTC
CASSLVGQSNEQFF
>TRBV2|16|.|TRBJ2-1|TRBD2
TGTGCCAGCATCTTCGCTACTAGCGGAGCTTACAATGAGCAGTTCTTC
CASIFATSGAYNEQFF
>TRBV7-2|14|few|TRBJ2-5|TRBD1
TGTGCCAGCAGCTCAGACAGGGCGAAAGAGACCCAGTACTTC
CASSSDRAKETQYF
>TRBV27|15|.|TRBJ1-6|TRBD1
TGTGCCAGCAGCCCGCGGGCCAGGGGGATTTCACCCCTCCACTTT
CASSPRARGISPLHF
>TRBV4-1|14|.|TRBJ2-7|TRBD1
TGCGCCAGCAGCAAAGGGACAGCGTTCTACGAGCAGTACTTC
CASSKGTAFYEQYF
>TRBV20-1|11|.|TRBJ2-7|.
TGCAGTGCCGAGTCGGGCTACGAGCAGTACTTC
CSAESGYEQYF
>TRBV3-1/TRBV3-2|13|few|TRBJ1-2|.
TGTGCCAGCAGCCCAGCAAGGGCTGCTGGCTACACCTTC
CASSPARAAGYTF
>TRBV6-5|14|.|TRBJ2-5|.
TGTGCCGCCAGCGGGCCGGCCGTTCGAAAGACCCAGTACTTC
CAASGPAVRKTQYF
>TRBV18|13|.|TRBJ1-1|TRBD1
TGTGCCAGCTCACCGAACCGGGACAGGGAAGCTTTCTTT
CASSPNRDREAFF
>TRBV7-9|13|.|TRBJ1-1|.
TGTGCCAGCAGCTTCACGGCAGACACTGAAGCTTTCTTT
CASSFTADTEAFF
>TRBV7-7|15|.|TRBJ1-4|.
TGTGCTAGCAGCCCTAACCGGGCCAGTAATGAAAAACTGTTTTTT
CASSPNRASNEKLFF
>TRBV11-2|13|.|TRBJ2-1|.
TGTGCCAGCAGTTACGGGGGATACAATGAGCAGTTCTTC
CASSYGGYNEQFF
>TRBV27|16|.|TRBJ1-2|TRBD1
TGTGCCAGCAGTTTCCTGCTTGCCGGGACAGCCTATGGCTACACCTTC
CASSFLLAGTAYGYTF
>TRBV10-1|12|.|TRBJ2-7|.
TGCGCCAGCAGTCGGGCTGTCTACGAGCAGTACTTC
CASSRAVYEQYF
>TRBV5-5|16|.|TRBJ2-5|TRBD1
TGTGCCAGCAGCCGGGGACAGGGGGCGTTGGAGGAGACCCAGTACTTC
CASSRGQGALEETQYF
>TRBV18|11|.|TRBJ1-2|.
TGTGCCAGCTCACCGGGTGATGGCTACACCTTC
CASSPGDGYTF
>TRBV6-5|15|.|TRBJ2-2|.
TGTGCCAGCAGTCGGTCCAGGGGTGGCACCGGGGAGCTGTTTTTT
CASSRSRGGTGELFF
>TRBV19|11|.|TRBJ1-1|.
TGTGCCAGTACCACCACTGTTGAAGCTTTCTTT
CASTTTVEAFF
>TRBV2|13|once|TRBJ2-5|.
TGTGCCAGCAGCCGACAGAACCAAGAGACCCAGTACTTC
CASSRQNQETQYF
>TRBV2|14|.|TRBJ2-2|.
TGTGCCAGCAGTGAAAGGCAGATTACCGGGGAGCTGTTTTTT
CASSERQITGELFF
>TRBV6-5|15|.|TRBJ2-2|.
TGTGCCAGCAGTTCAAGCTGGCCCAACACCGGGGAGCTGTTTTTT
CASSSSWPNTGELFF